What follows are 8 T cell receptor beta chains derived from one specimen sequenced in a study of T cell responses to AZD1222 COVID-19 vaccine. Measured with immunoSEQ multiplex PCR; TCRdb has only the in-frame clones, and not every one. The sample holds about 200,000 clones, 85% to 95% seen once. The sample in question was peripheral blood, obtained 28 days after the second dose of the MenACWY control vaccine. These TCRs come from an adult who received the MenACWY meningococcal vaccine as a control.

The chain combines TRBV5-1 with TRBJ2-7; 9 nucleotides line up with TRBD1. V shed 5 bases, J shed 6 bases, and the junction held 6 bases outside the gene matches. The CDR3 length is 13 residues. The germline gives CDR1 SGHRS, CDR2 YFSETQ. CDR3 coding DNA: TGCGCCAGCAGGGGGGACAGGGCAGCCGAGCAGTACTTC. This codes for CASRGDRAAEQYF.

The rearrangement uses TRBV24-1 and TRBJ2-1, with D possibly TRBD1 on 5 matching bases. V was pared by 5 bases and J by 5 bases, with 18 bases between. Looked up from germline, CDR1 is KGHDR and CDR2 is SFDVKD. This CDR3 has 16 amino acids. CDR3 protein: CATSAFALTGNNEQFF. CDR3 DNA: TGTGCCACCAGTGCCTTTGCTTTAACAGGAAACAATGAGCAGTTCTTC.

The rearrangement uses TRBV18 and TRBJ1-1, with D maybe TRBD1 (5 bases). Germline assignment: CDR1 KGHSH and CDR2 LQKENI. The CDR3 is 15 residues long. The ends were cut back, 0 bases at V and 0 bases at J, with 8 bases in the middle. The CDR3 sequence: CASSPPGLMNTEAFF. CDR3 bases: TGTGCCAGCTCACCACCGGGGCTTATGAACACTGAAGCTTTCTTT.

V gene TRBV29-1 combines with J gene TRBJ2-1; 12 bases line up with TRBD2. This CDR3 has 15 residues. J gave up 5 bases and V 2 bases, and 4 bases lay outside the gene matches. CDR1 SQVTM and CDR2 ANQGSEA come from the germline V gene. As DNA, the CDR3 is TGCAGCGTTGAAAAGCTAGCGGGAGGGGACAATGAGCAGTTCTTC. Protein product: CSVEKLAGGDNEQFF.

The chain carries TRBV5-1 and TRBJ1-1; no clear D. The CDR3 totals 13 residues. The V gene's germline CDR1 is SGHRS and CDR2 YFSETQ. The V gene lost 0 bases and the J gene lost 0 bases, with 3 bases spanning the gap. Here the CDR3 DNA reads TGCGCCAGCAGCTTGGACTTGAACACTGAAGCTTTCTTT. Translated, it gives CASSLDLNTEAFF.

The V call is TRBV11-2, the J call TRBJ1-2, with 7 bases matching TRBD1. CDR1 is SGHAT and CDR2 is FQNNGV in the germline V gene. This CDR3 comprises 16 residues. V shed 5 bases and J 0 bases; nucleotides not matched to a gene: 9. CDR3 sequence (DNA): TGTGCCAGCAGCCTCCAGCTACAGGGGACTAACTATGGCTACACCTTC. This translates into CASSLQLQGTNYGYTF.

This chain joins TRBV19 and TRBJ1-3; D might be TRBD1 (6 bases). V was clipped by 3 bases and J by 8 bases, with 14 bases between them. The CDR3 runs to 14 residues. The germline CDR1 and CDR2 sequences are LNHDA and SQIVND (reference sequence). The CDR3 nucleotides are TGTGCCAGTAGTATTGGCAACAGGGCCGACACCATATATTTT. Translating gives CASSIGNRADTIYF.

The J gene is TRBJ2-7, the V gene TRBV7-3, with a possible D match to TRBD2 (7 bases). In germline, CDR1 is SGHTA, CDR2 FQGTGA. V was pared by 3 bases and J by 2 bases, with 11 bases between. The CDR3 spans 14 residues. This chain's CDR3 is CASSLGAGAYEQYF. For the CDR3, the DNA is TGTGCCAGCAGCTTGGGGGCGGGAGCCTACGAGCAGTACTTC.